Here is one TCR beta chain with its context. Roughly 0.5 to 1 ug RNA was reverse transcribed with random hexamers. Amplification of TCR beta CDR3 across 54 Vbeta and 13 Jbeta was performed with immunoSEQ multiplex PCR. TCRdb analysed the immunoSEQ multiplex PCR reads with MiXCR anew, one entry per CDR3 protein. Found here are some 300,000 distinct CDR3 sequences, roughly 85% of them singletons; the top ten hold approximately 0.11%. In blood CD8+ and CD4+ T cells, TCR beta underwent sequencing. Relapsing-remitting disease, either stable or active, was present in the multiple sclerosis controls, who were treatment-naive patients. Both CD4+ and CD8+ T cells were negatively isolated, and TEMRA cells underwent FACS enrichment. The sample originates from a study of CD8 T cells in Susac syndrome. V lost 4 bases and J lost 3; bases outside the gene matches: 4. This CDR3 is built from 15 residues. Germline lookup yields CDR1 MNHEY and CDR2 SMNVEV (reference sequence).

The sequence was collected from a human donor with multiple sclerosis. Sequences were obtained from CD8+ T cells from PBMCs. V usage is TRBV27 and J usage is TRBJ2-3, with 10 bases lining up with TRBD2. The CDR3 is CASSSSGRGTDTQYF. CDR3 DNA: TGTGCCAGCAGTTCCAGCGGGAGGGGGACAGATACGCAGTATTTT.